This T cell receptor (beta chain) emerged from a study of T-cell memory formation after mild COVID-19. Whole-study results and caveats: Later expanders leaned toward CD4+, whereas clones contracting from day 15 to 85 were balanced CD4/CD8.

Regarding this clonotype: Its antigen is as yet unknown.

5'RACE primed at constant segments yielded TCR alpha and TCR beta cDNA libraries bearing sample barcodes and UMIs. MiXCR, run by TCRdb on the 5' RACE reads, gives a single entry per CDR3 protein. The sample includes roughly 100,000 distinct CDR3 sequences, under 15% of them seen just once. CDR1 and CDR2 (germline): KGHDR, SFDVKD. V dropped 4 bases and J dropped 2 bases, with 13 bases sitting between them. The CDR3 totals 15 residues. The chain combines TRBV24-1 with TRBJ2-5; D assignment may be TRBD1 or TRBD2 (5 bases each). Sequences were obtained from PBMCs or a T cell subset sorted from them (not recorded which). The TCR sequence derives from an adult woman who had mild COVID-19 (a few samples of this study predate the infection). Cell type and time point are not known. The CDR3 nucleotides read TGTGCCACCAGTGAAAGAGGGGCCGTACAAGAGACCCAGTACTTC. Residues: CATSERGAVQETQYF.